This is a list of T cell receptor beta chains from one sample in a study of blood T cell repertoires in COVID-19. The method was immunoSEQ multiplex PCR; TCRdb's version includes in-frame clones alone and lacks a portion of them. There are about 120,000 clones in the sample; under 90% occur only once, and roughly 3.9% lies in the top ten. Source material: peripheral blood. These TCRs come from a man between 60 and 70 years old with acute or convalescent COVID-19. The CDR3 runs from the conserved cysteine through the conserved F or W. D genes are given only for firm matches. Some rows have no size entry. The others give once, few or many, or a class for an expanded clone.

>TRBJ1-5|TRBV6-2/TRBV6-3|NA|TRBD1
TGTGCCAGCAGTTATTGGGACAGGGGGATCATAGGCAATCAGCCCCAGCATTTT
CASSYWDRGIIGNQPQHF
>TRBJ2-5|TRBV2|once|NA
TGTGCCAGCAGCAGGGGCCAAGAGACCCAGTACTTC
CASSRGQETQYF
>TRBJ2-1|TRBV28|NA|TRBD1
TGTGCCAGCAGCACGAGGGACAGGGGGCAAATTTCCTACAATGAGCAGTTCTTC
CASSTRDRGQISYNEQFF
>TRBJ2-3|TRBV13|NA|NA
TGTGCCAGCAGCCCCCCCCCGGGAGATACGCAGTATTTT
CASSPPPGDTQYF
>TRBJ2-1|TRBV2|NA|TRBD2
TGTGCCAGCAGGCCGACTAGCGTTTCCTACAATGAGCAGTTCTTC
CASRPTSVSYNEQFF
>TRBJ2-3|TRBV9|NA|NA
TGTGCCAGCAGCGTAGGGGGCAGATTCACAGATACGCAGTATTTT
CASSVGGRFTDTQYF
>TRBJ2-6|TRBV10-3|few|NA
TGTGCCATCAGTGAGTATGTCAGTCTCTCTGGGGCCAACGTCCTGACTTTC
CAISEYVSLSGANVLTF
>TRBJ2-4|TRBV28|NA|TRBD2
TGTGCCAGCAGTTCGGGAGGGGGACTCGCCAAAAACATTCAGTACTTC
CASSSGGGLAKNIQYF
>TRBJ2-7|TRBV5-6|NA|TRBD1
TGTGCCAGCAGCTTGGGACAGGGGATCTACGAGCAGTACTTC
CASSLGQGIYEQYF
>TRBJ1-1|TRBV29-1|NA|TRBD1
TGCAGCGTGGGACAGGGGTCTTTCGCTCGGATGAACACTGAAGCTTTCTTT
CSVGQGSFARMNTEAFF
>TRBJ2-3|TRBV11-2|NA|NA
TGTGCCAGCAGCTCGACCGGAGGATTCACAGATACGCAGTATTTT
CASSSTGGFTDTQYF
>TRBJ2-1|TRBV6-5|NA|NA
TGTGCCAGCAGTTACAACGCCGAGTACAATGAGCAGTTCTTC
CASSYNAEYNEQFF
>TRBJ2-1|TRBV10-1|NA|NA
TGCGCCAGCAGTGAGTCGACTCGGCAGGGTCACCCCCATGAGCAGTTCTTC
CASSESTRQGHPHEQFF
>TRBJ2-5|TRBV4-1|NA|NA
TGCGCCAGCAGCCAAGACGGGCCGGGCGGGGAGACCCAGTACTTC
CASSQDGPGGETQYF
>TRBJ1-5|TRBV19|NA|NA
TGTGCCAGTACGGACACTCGCAATCAGCCCCAGCATTTT
CASTDTRNQPQHF
>TRBJ1-5|TRBV18|once|NA
TGTGCCAGCTCCTTAGGAGGGCAAAATCAGCCCCAGCATTTT
CASSLGGQNQPQHF
>TRBJ2-1|TRBV6-2/TRBV6-3|NA|NA
TGTGCCAGCAGTTGGTTGCAGGGTGGCTACAATGAGCAGTTCTTC
CASSWLQGGYNEQFF
>TRBJ1-3|TRBV11-2|NA|NA
TGTGCCAGCAGCTTAGGAGGGTTCTTCTCTGGAAACACCATATATTTT
CASSLGGFFSGNTIYF
>TRBJ1-5|TRBV12-2|once|NA
TGTGCAAGTCGCCTCCCGACCCGTGACGAGGCATTCAGCAATCAGCCCCAGCATTTT
CASRLPTRDEAFSNQPQHF
>TRBJ2-7|TRBV5-1|NA|NA
TGCGCCAGCAGCTTGTTACCGTTCGCGGTCGAGCAGTACTTC
CASSLLPFAVEQYF
>TRBJ2-1|TRBV25-1|once|NA
TGTGCCAGCAGTGAATATGGCCCCTACAATGAGCAGTTCTTC
CASSEYGPYNEQFF
>TRBJ2-1|TRBV12-3/TRBV12-4|NA|NA
TGTGCCAGCAGTCCCACCGCGGGAAATGAGCAGTTCTTC
CASSPTAGNEQFF
>TRBJ2-1|TRBV5-1|once|TRBD1
TGCGCCAGCAGCTTGGTCCTCGGGACAGGTTCCAATGAGCAGTTCTTC
CASSLVLGTGSNEQFF
>TRBJ2-7|TRBV5-1|few|NA
TGCGCCAGCAGCTCAGCACAAGGCGGGTACGAGCAGTACTTC
CASSSAQGGYEQYF
>TRBJ2-5|TRBV19|NA|NA
TGTGCCAGTAGTGCCTATTCTGGGGGGTTTGAAGAGACCCAGTACTTC
CASSAYSGGFEETQYF
>TRBJ2-5|TRBV5-1|NA|NA
TGCGCCAGCCGAGGGTTAGAGACCCAGTACTTC
CASRGLETQYF
>TRBJ2-7|TRBV7-8|few|NA
TGTGCCAGCCGGCACAGGGCTTCCTACGAGCAGTACTTC
CASRHRASYEQYF